Given below is one TCR beta chain in context. Its antigen remains unidentified. There are no base qualities to consult, and no much larger clone falls within one base. TCR CDR3 regions were amplified from genomic DNA by multiplex PCR using the deep immunoSEQ assay. Genomic DNA extracted from each cell subset was distributed evenly over all wells of several immunoSEQ 96-well plates, and each plate served as one replicate. For sorted subsets, each replicate PCR was loaded with about 200 ng genomic DNA, equivalent to about 30,000 T cell genomes. Purified libraries were measured with a Qubit 3.0 fluorometer, size-checked on a Bioanalyzer 2100, and measured again with the KAPA Library Quantification kit. A separate single-read 150-cycle Illumina NextSeq 550 flow cell was used to sequence each immunoSEQ 96-well plate. The authors' pipeline ran thus. The immunoSEQ output contained only junctional sequences without quality scores, so filtering could not match that applied to full-length reads. To assign V/J genes and CDR3, sequences were annotated against IMGT germline references using PyIR, a Python wrapper for IgBLAST v1.9. Any read was removed if the V/J assignment was weak (E-value above 1e-6), the CDR3 was missing, or the read contained stop codons, out-of-frame junctions, or ambiguous translated residues. A V3J clonotype was defined by an identical inferred V gene, J gene, and CDR3 amino acid sequence. Percentage overlap between repertoires was computed as shared unique clonotypes divided by the size of the smaller repertoire. Repertoire richness was assessed with RTK rarefaction, the Chao1 estimator, and Recon v2.1 estimates of unobserved clonotypes. For all TCRbeta clonotypes obtained by the gDNA method from several donors, generation probabilities were computed with OLGA. This is the immuneACCESS table as TCRdb keeps it, with only in-frame sequences that have V and J called. A part of the clones is gone; compared with another copy, unresolved V genes explain less than half, and the rest is unexplained. That table supplies the V and J calls and clone size; D and trimming were determined from the DNA. A total of about 680,000 clones appear in this sample, roughly nine tenths of them only once. In total, the top ten clones hold more than 20% of the sample.

CDR1 and CDR2 are drawn from the germline V gene: MDHEN, SYDVKM. V is pared back by 3 bases and J by 6 bases, with 14 bases lying between the germline termini. The CDR3, from cysteine to phenylalanine, totals 14 residues. The CDR3 DNA has 42 bases and is translated from base 1. The data belong to a study of shared clonotypes between healthy human individuals (dated by TCRdb to 2020 to 2021). In terms of the full investigation: Three men and two women, aged 18 to 49 years, made up the cohort. For each donor, CD4 naive and CD4 memory were each given three plates, CD8 naive was given two plates, and CD8 memory was given one plate. Each donor's leukapheresis produced roughly between roughly 0.85 and 9 billion PBMCs. Different laboratories and diverse techniques were used to prepare libraries and sequence TCR repertoires, to increase sequencing depth and limit assay-specific biases. To estimate repertoire size and how much clonotypes are shared between individuals, the study performed deep sequencing of blood TCR repertoires from roughly five healthy adults. Here is what the overall study found, with its caveats: Naive subsets generally had larger estimated clonotype richness than memory subsets did. When several donors were compared, the shared fraction of clonotypes was around 5.1% for naive CD4, less than 4% for naive CD8, about 2.5% for memory CD4, and 0.4% for memory CD8. Rarefaction of sorted-subset datasets indicated incomplete sequencing despite the large sequencing depth. Sampling was restricted to blood, and TCR repertoires in tissue are likely to differ from TCR repertoires in blood. Higher generation probabilities were observed for clonotypes shared by all four sorted-subset donors than for non-shared clonotypes. The genetic and exposure-history diversity represented was limited by the small number of donors. Pairwise subsampling led to the expectation that sequencing depth would affect the degree of clonotype sharing among donors.

For the CD8 naive samples, CD45RO-negative cells were positively selected for CCR7, yielding a CD45RA+CCR7+ population from which TemRA cells were excluded. Healthy HIV-negative adults with no recently reported acute infections or vaccinations were included as donors. Every donor was a Caucasian adult residing in Nashville, Tennessee, USA. After blood collection by leukapheresis, PBMCs were isolated using Ficoll-Histopaque density gradient centrifugation and then cryopreserved in the vapor phase of liquid nitrogen. Analytical flow cytometry was used to check the purity and quantity of every magnetically sorted T cell population. Genomic DNA was isolated from every sorted fraction and measured by UV absorbance on a Nanodrop 2000c.

The receptor was isolated from a man aged 30-40 years in good health. The chain is assembled from TRBV28 and TRBJ1-2; the D segment could be TRBD1, given 6 matching bases. The specimen was naive CD8+ T cells sorted from blood. This sample's cell subset or site label indicates: CD45RA+CCR7+. Here the CDR3 is given as CASSLDQGFDGYTF. The nucleotide sequence is TGTGCCAGCAGTTTGGACCAGGGGTTCGATGGCTACACCTTC.